The 5 T cell receptor beta chains below were found in one sample sequenced in a study of T cells of healthy individuals. Each CDR3 protein is one row after TCRdb ran MiXCR on the 5' RACE reads. The table shows about 53,000 distinct CDR3 sequences, with over 12% occurring only once. Every receptor here comes from a human donor in good health.

The CDR3 DNA is TGCGCCAGCAGCCAAGGGGGCCCCGAGGTAGTCACAGATACGCAGTATTTT. Translating it yields CASSQGGPEVVTDTQYF. The chain joins TRBV4-1 to TRBJ2-3; possible D gene TRBD1, 5 bases. Trimming cost V 1 base and J 2 bases, with 16 bases left between them. The CDR3 is 17 amino acids. Germline V lookup: CDR1 MGHRA, CDR2 YSYEKL.

To note about this clonotype: This sequence may be a read error, since a much larger clone differs from it by one base. This sequence joins TRBV4-3 and TRBJ2-7, with D possibly being TRBD1 (7 bases). Per germline, CDR1 LGHNA and CDR2 YSLEER. The CDR3 extends over 15 amino acids. CDR3 loop: CASSLGQGGSYKQYF. The CDR3 DNA follows: TGCGCCAGCAGTCTGGGGCAGGGGGGTTCCTACAAGCAGTACTTC.

The sample holds many counts of this clonotype. V and J are TRBV12-3 or TRBV12-4 and TRBJ2-7; D perhaps matches TRBD1 (5 bases). V was cut by 3 bases and J by 0 bases, with 12 bases left in between. CDR3 size: 15 residues. The CDR3 loop reads CASSFGQGISYEQYF. The DNA for the CDR3 is TGTGCCAGCAGTTTCGGTCAGGGTATCTCCTACGAGCAGTACTTC.

The chain carries TRBV20-1 and TRBJ1-1; 10 positions agree with TRBD1. CDR1 and CDR2 from the germline V gene are DFQATT and SNEGSKA (reference sequence). V gave up 7 bases and J gave up 3 bases; unmatched junction bases: 2. This CDR3 comprises 12 residues. CDR3 in amino acids: CSVGQGDTEAFF. CDR3 coding DNA: TGCAGTGTTGGACAGGGGGACACTGAAGCTTTCTTT.

The chain combines TRBV19 with TRBJ1-6, with D possibly matching TRBD1 (5 bases). Germline lookup yields CDR1 LNHDA and CDR2 SQIVND (reference sequence). The CDR3 has 13 amino acids. Trimming cost V 1 base and J 8 bases, with 6 bases left between them. The CDR3 here is CASSIGGDSPLHF. The CDR3 DNA follows: TGTGCCAGTAGTATAGGGGGGGATTCACCCCTCCACTTT.